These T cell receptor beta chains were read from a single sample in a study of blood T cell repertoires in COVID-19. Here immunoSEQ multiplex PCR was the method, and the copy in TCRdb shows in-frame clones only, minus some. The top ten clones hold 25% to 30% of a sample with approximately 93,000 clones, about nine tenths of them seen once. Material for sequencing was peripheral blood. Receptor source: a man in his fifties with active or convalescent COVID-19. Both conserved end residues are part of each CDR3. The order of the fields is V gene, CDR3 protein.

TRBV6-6	CASSQIAGGPRTDTQYF
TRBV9	CASSSSRDSTGELFF
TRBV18	CASSPLAGDQETQYF
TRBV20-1	CSAQRGDTQYF
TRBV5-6	CASSQRLAGVRETQYF
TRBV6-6	CASSLGQGGVGSYGYTF
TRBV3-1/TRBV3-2	CASSPTTSGSYNEQFF
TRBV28	CASRAGTGSGVPQHF
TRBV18	CASSLVTDNYGYTF
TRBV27	CASSRGTSGVGDTQYF
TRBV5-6	CASSTTGGGRPGTQYF
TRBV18	CASSPTLRRDSYEQYF